The clone carrying this TCR beta chain came up a few times. Authors' methods: By means of reference gene primer amplification, nucleated cell counts were estimated. Assay used: immunoSEQ multiplex PCR; TCRdb lists only in-frame clones, some missing. V and J calls and clone size are as listed in that table; D and trimming were resolved from the DNA. In the table there are roughly 140,000 clones, 75% to 85% of which are singletons. The germline V gene has CDR1 MNHNY and CDR2 SVGAGI (reference sequence). V gave up 7 bases and J gave up 3 bases, with 21 bases separating them. The CDR3 runs to 16 residues. This entry comes from a study of blood T cell repertoires in COVID-19. At the level of the study: Samples came from the United States, Italy and Spain, spanning acute and convalescent COVID-19. The analysed material was cDNA or gDNA that came from T cells, B-cell-depleted T cells, or PBMCs.

The clonotype originates from a woman in her forties or fifties with acute or convalescent COVID-19. The chain employs TRBV6-6 and TRBJ1-1; D uncertain. Sequences were obtained from peripheral blood. In nucleotides, the CDR3 is TGTGCCAGCATCCCTCTGGGTCGCGGGGAGGACACTGAAGCTTTCTTT. This sequence encodes CASIPLGRGEDTEAFF.